Reported below is one TCR beta chain. Its recognized antigen is unknown. Base-call qualities are not available, and no considerably larger clone is one nucleotide away. The sample is drawn from a study of glioma-infiltrating T cells after dendritic cell vaccination (dated by TCRdb to 2016 to 2017). Concerning the study at large: The cohort included some 15 glioblastoma patients drawn from Phase I and II dendritic cell vaccination trials, of whom 9 were newly diagnosed and 6 had recurrent disease. Deep sequencing of TCR beta CDR3 regions was used to quantify tumor-infiltrating lymphocyte content and compare tumor and blood repertoires in dendritic cell-vaccinated glioblastoma patients. Survival after dendritic cell vaccination was correlated with TCR sequencing metrics such as TIL content and the overlap between tumor and blood repertoires. Patients received three intradermal dendritic cell vaccine injections at biweekly intervals in the arm below the axilla. The vaccine was prepared from monocyte-derived dendritic cells that were cultured for roughly seven days with IL-4 and GM-CSF and then pulsed overnight with autologous tumor lysate. Between the early 2000s and the early 2010s, patients were given autologous tumor lysate-pulsed dendritic cell vaccination.

TCRB CDR3 regions were amplified from around 2.1 ug genomic DNA, or all available DNA if less, using the immunoSEQ assay. Multiplex PCR used 60 forward primers for TCR V beta segments and 13 reverse primers for J beta segments. Synthetic control templates were spiked into each sample at limiting dilution to estimate reads per starting template. Sequencing produced 87 bp reads on the Illumina HiSeq System. In the paper's pipeline: To remove PCR and sequencing errors, closely related sequences were merged with a nearest neighbor algorithm. TCR overlap was measured as the percentage of unique tumor TCR beta sequences that were also present in the peripheral blood of the same patient. The clones in this table, taken by TCRdb from immuneACCESS, are in-frame only. Not every clone is retained; where verified, under half of the shortfall comes from an unresolved V gene, and the cause of the rest is unknown. The DNA was the basis for D and trimming; V, J and clone size are from that table. The table for this sample lists around 96,000 clones; 75% to 85% of them were counted only once. The top ten hold almost 6% of the sample.

Selection of patients required sufficient residual fresh-frozen tumor tissue and over two years of available survival data. An isocitrate dehydrogenase mutation was not carried by any of the glioblastoma patients, although molecular status was otherwise variable. PBMC were collected before vaccination, two weeks after the third vaccination, and at tumor progression if tumor progression occurred. Genomic DNA was extracted with the Qiagen DNeasy Blood extraction Kit. Findings and caveats that apply to the study as a whole: Higher estimated pretreatment TIL content predicted longer time to progression and overall survival after dendritic cell vaccination. The cohort was small and heterogeneous, only a few patients had full blood and tumor sets, and even fewer had initial-recurrent tumor pairs. The response model built on TCR overlap across three groups was characterized as speculative, with prospective validation still needed. TCR clonality showed no direct relationship with survival, which suggests that a diverse polyclonal response may matter.

This receptor was identified in a human donor with glioblastoma. Sample: blood, taken before dendritic cell vaccination.

The sequenced DNA: TGTGCCAGCAGCGTGGGTAGCGGGCAAGATACGCAGTATTTT. This yields the protein CASSVGSGQDTQYF. The rearrangement combines TRBV2 with TRBJ2-3; the junction holds 7 bases that match TRBD2. Germline trimming amounts to 6 bases on V and 5 bases on J, with 8 as the count of junction bases outside the gene matches. From the cysteine up to the phenylalanine, the CDR3 has a length of 14 residues. Only CDR3 DNA remains: 42 bases, in frame from the first base. The germline V gene supplies CDR1 SNHLY and CDR2 FYNNEI. The entire variable domain, with the stretches around the CDR3 drawn from the reference TRBV2 and TRBJ2-3 proteins, is EPEVTQTPSHQVTQMGQEVILRCVPISNHLYFYWYRQILGQKVEFLVSFYNNEISEKSEIFDDQFSVERPDGSNFTLKIRSTKLEDSAMYFCASSVGSGQDTQYFGPGTRLTVL.